This T cell receptor (beta chain) derives from a study of T cells after yellow fever vaccination. Study-wide context: Preparation of the low-cell-number fractions used SMART-Seq v4 Ultra Low Input. Overall study results and limits: Reappearance after the booster was observed for most primary-vaccination clones (around 95% CD4, around 90% CD8).

The V gene's germline CDR1 is SGHRS and CDR2 YFSETQ. The CDR3 contains 13 residues. V gave up 4 bases and J gave up 2 bases, with 9 bases separating them. TCR cDNA was made by 5'RACE template switching, adding a universal primer site and UMIs. MiXCR was run by TCRdb on the 5' RACE reads, yielding one entry per CDR3 protein. Of some 560,000 distinct CDR3 sequences in the sample, 15% to 20% were seen once. About this clonotype: What it recognizes is unknown.

The receptor comes from a man aged 25-40 years who received the YFV17D yellow fever vaccine. The rearrangement links TRBV5-1 to TRBJ2-5; no clear D. The specimen was PBMCs, collected 15 days after the yellow fever booster vaccination. The CDR3 nucleotides are TGCGCCAGCAGCCGCGCTGGACAAGAGACCCAGTACTTC. Translating gives CASSRAGQETQYF.